This T cell receptor (beta chain) was retrieved from a study of cytomegalovirus exposure and HLA in healthy donors. V trimming: 4 bases; J trimming: 4 bases; junction bases outside the gene matches: 4. CDR1 and CDR2 from the germline V gene are ENHRY and SYGVKD. The CDR3 is 15 amino acids. There are a few counts of this clone. This PCR relied on a set of 60 Vbeta primers and 13 Jbeta primers. Authors' data handling: Later analysis identified some 88 million unique TCR beta chains, 9 million to 13 million shared. Only in-frame clones appear in the TCRdb table, and some are missing; sequencing was by immunoSEQ multiplex PCR. V, J and clone size are taken as reported in that table, and D and trimming were inferred from the DNA itself. This table has about 90,000 clones, 76% appearing once.

The sequenced sample consisted of PBMCs. The clonotype originates from a woman aged 60-70 years in good health and CMV-seropositive. The chain joins TRBV10-3 to TRBJ2-2; 9 nucleotides line up with TRBD2. This chain's CDR3 is CAISVLAGVTGELFF. CDR3 in DNA: TGTGCCATCAGTGTACTAGCGGGCGTCACCGGGGAGCTGTTTTTT.